This TCR beta chain was observed in a study of molecular identifiers for immune sequencing clone quantification. TCRdb reanalysed the PCR reads using MiXCR and keeps one entry per CDR3 protein. Of over 70,000 distinct CDR3 sequences in the sample, around a quarter were seen once. Based on a CD8+CD4-CCR7+CD45RA+ profile, naive CD8 T cells were sorted. A note on this clonotype: At one end, the junction sequence differs from germline, possibly due to a read error.

Germline assignment: CDR1 KGHDR and CDR2 SFDVKD. This CDR3 comprises 15 residues. This TCR was recovered from a human donor in good health. Some libraries in this study had Jurkat cell RNA spiked in. The chain uses TRBV24-1 and TRBJ2-7; TRBD1 matches at 10 bases. Sequencing used naive CD8+ T cells from blood, with Jurkat cell RNA spiked in. The subset denotes: FACS-sorted CD8+CD4-CCR7+CD45RA+ naive T cells. CDR3 protein: CATSDSRTGGYAQYF. Here the CDR3 DNA reads TGTGCCACCAGTGATTCGCGGACAGGGGGGTACGCGCAGTACTTC.